This is a list of T cell receptor beta chains from one sample in a study of tumor-infiltrating lymphocytes in primary liver carcinoma. A single record per CDR3 protein comes from TCRdb applying MiXCR to the multiplex PCR reads. The sample lists approximately 100,000 distinct CDR3 sequences, about two thirds seen once, with approximately 12% in the top ten. Input material: liver tumor tissue from sampling region 2. Source of these receptors: an older woman with primary liver carcinoma and hepatitis B virus infection. CDR3s include the opening cysteine and the closing phenylalanine or tryptophan. D genes are given only for firm matches. The size field is filled for only some rows; it gives once, few, many or a size class.

>TRBV2|TRBJ1-5|NA|TRBD1
TGTGCCACCACTCGACAGGGAAGGGTGAGCAATCAGCCCCAGCATTTT
CATTRQGRVSNQPQHF
>TRBV5-1|TRBJ2-3|NA|TRBD1
TGCGCCAGTAGCTTCTGGACAGGCAGCACAGATACGCAGTATTTT
CASSFWTGSTDTQYF
>TRBV29-1|TRBJ2-2|many|NA
TGCAGCGTTGTCGAACAGACAACCACCGGGGAGCTGTTTTTT
CSVVEQTTTGELFF
>TRBV30|TRBJ2-1|many|NA
TGTGCCTGGAGTCTTCGCAAGGGGAACCTTTACAATGAGCAGTTCTTC
CAWSLRKGNLYNEQFF
>TRBV7-3|TRBJ1-1|few|NA
TGTGCCAGCAGCTTATATGCGGGAGTGAACACTGAAGCTTTCTTT
CASSLYAGVNTEAFF
>TRBV6-1|TRBJ2-4|NA|TRBD2
TGTGCCAGCAGTGAAGAGACAAGCGGGAGGACTAGTGCCAAAAACATTCAGTACTTC
CASSEETSGRTSAKNIQYF
>TRBV10-3|TRBJ2-1|NA|TRBD1
TGTGCCATCAGTACCCGACAGGGAAATGGACAGTTCTTC
CAISTRQGNGQFF
>TRBV7-3|TRBJ1-1|few|NA
TGTGCCAGCAGCTTAACGGGGGGCGCTGAAGCTTTCTTT
CASSLTGGAEAFF
>TRBV11-3|TRBJ2-7|NA|TRBD1
TGTGCCAGTGGCTTAGGGACAGGGGGCTCCCTCGATCAGTACTTC
CASGLGTGGSLDQYF
>TRBV5-1|TRBJ2-5|few|NA
TGCGCCAGCAGCTTGCTCTCCGGGGCCGGGGAGACCCAGTACTTC
CASSLLSGAGETQYF
>TRBV6-2/TRBV6-3|TRBJ2-1|NA|NA
TGTGCCAGCAAAACTTCGGTTAACATCCGGGACAATGCGCAGTTCTTC
CASKTSVNIRDNAQFF
>TRBV11-2|TRBJ2-3|NA|NA
TGTGCCAGCAGCTTAGCCGGAAAGGCGATTACAGATACGCGGTATTTT
CASSLAGKAITDTRYF
>TRBV5-1|TRBJ2-5|many|NA
TGCGCCAGCAGCACTCCGGGCAAAGCGGAGACCCAGTACTTC
CASSTPGKAETQYF
>TRBV5-1|TRBJ2-3|NA|TRBD2
TGCGCCAGCAGTCACAACGGGAGGTCCGATACGCGGTATTTT
CASSHNGRSDTRYF
>TRBV6-2/TRBV6-3|TRBJ2-1|NA|TRBD2
TGTGCCAGCAGTTACTCTGTTGGCGGGAGCTCCTACAATGTGCAGTTCTTC
CASSYSVGGSSYNVQFF
>TRBV11-3|TRBJ2-1|many|TRBD2
TGTGCCATCGGAGGGGGCGGGAGGGGGTACAATGAGCAGTTCTTC
CAIGGGGRGYNEQFF
>TRBV5-1|TRBJ1-2|NA|TRBD1
TGCGCCAGCAGCCTAGGCACAGAATGGGACAGCTATGGCTACACCTTC
CASSLGTEWDSYGYTF
>TRBV28|TRBJ1-5|NA|NA
TGTGCCAGCAGTCCCAGATGGGGAGGGAATCGGCCCAAGCATTTT
CASSPRWGGNRPKHF
>TRBV5-1|TRBJ2-1|NA|NA
TGCGCCAGCAGCTTGGGGGCTAGCGTCGCCTACAATGAGCAGTTCTTC
CASSLGASVAYNEQFF
>TRBV11-2|TRBJ2-7|large|TRBD2
TGTGCCAGCAGCTACGGCGGGAGGACCTCGGGAAGCGAGCAGTACTTC
CASSYGGRTSGSEQYF
>TRBV11-2|TRBJ2-7|NA|TRBD2
TGTACCAGCAGCTTGCTAGCGGGCCGCTACGAGCAGTACTTC
CTSSLLAGRYEQYF
>TRBV20-1|TRBJ2-3|NA|TRBD1
TGCAGTGGGGACAGTGGTAGCGCTAGCACAGATACGCAGTATTTT
CSGDSGSASTDTQYF
>TRBV6-5|TRBJ2-1|NA|TRBD1
TGTGCCAGCAGTCACCACCAAGGGACAGGGTCCTACAATGAGCAGTTCTTC
CASSHHQGTGSYNEQFF
>TRBV11-2|TRBJ2-3|NA|TRBD1
TGTGCCAGCAACTCAACCCAGTTACAGGGGGCAGATATGCAGTATTTT
CASNSTQLQGADMQYF
>TRBV7-8|TRBJ1-5|NA|NA
TGTGCCAGCAGCTTATTAGCTGAAGATCAGCCCCAGCATTTT
CASSLLAEDQPQHF
>TRBV28|TRBJ2-7|NA|NA
TGTGCCAGCACTGAAGGAGGGGGGGTCTCCTACGGGCAGTACTTC
CASTEGGGVSYGQYF
>TRBV10-3|TRBJ1-6|NA|NA
TGTGCCATCAGTAAGCGGACAGAGAATTCACCCCTCCACTTT
CAISKRTENSPLHF
>TRBV29-1|TRBJ2-3|many|TRBD1
TGCAGTGCTGACGGGCCGGGACAGGGAACAAGCACAGATACGCAGTATTTT
CSADGPGQGTSTDTQYF
>TRBV28|TRBJ2-7|NA|TRBD1
TGTGCCTGCAGTCGGGACAGCGCGAGCTCCTACAAGCAGTACTTC
CACSRDSASSYKQYF
>TRBV6-1|TRBJ2-4|NA|NA
TGTGTCAGCAGTGAGTGGGGGGCCCTAGCCAAAAACATTCAGTACTTC
CVSSEWGALAKNIQYF
>TRBV5-5|TRBJ2-6|many|TRBD1
TGTGCCAGCAGCATGACAGGGGGAAGGGCCAACGTCCTGACTTTC
CASSMTGGRANVLTF
>TRBV18|TRBJ2-3|NA|TRBD2
TGTGCCAGCTCACGGGGACTAGCGGGAGTTGCAGATACGCAGTATTTT
CASSRGLAGVADTQYF
>TRBV28|TRBJ1-1|NA|NA
TGTGCCAGCAGTTTAACAGGGAAGGACACTGAAGCTTTCTTT
CASSLTGKDTEAFF
>TRBV20-1|TRBJ2-3|NA|NA
TGCAGTGCTAGAGTAGACGGCACAGATACGCAGTATTTT
CSARVDGTDTQYF
>TRBV11-2|TRBJ2-3|medium-sized|TRBD2
TGTGCCAGCAGGCCCTCGGGAGGGAGCACAGATACGCAGTATTTT
CASRPSGGSTDTQYF
>TRBV4-1|TRBJ2-7|once|NA
TGCGCCAACAGCCAAACGGAACAGAGTTACGAGCAGTACTTC
CANSQTEQSYEQYF
>TRBV30|TRBJ2-7|many|NA
TGTGCCTGGAGTGTACCGGGCGGAGCGGTCTACGAGCAGTACTTC
CAWSVPGGAVYEQYF
>TRBV10-3|TRBJ2-1|NA|NA
TGTGCCATCGACCAAGGGGGGAATAGGGGGAAAATCAATAAGCAGTTCTTC
CAIDQGGNRGKINKQFF
>TRBV5-4|TRBJ2-3|NA|NA
TGTGCCAGCAGCTTGGTCGGCGCGGCAGATACGCAGTATTTT
CASSLVGAADTQYF
>TRBV7-8|TRBJ1-2|many|NA
TGTGCCAGCAGGGATAACGGGGGTACTGGCTACACCTTC
CASRDNGGTGYTF
>TRBV12-3/TRBV12-4|TRBJ1-1|NA|NA
TGTGCCAACGTTATGGGGGCGGGAACTGAAGCTTTCTTT
CANVMGAGTEAFF
>TRBV29-1|TRBJ2-1|NA|TRBD2
TGCAGCGTTGTCGGGACTAGAGAACATGATGAACAGTTCTTC
CSVVGTREHDEQFF